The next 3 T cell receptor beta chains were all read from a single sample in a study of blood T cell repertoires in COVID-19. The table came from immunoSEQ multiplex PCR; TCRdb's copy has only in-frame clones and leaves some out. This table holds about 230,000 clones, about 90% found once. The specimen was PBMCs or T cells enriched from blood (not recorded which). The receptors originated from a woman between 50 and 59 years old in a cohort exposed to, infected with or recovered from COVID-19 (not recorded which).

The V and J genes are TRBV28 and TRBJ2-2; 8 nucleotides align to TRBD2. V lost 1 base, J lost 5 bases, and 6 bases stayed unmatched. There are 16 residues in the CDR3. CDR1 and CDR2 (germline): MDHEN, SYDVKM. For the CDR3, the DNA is TGTGCCAGCAGTTTATCCGGGGGGGCCCGAACCGGGGAGCTGTTTTTT. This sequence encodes CASSLSGGARTGELFF. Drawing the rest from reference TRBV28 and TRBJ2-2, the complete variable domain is DVKVTQSSRYLVKRTGEKVFLECVQDMDHENMFWYRQDPGLGLRLIYFSYDVKMKEKGDIPEGYSVSREKKERFSLILESASTNQTSMYLCASSLSGGARTGELFFGEGSRLTVL.

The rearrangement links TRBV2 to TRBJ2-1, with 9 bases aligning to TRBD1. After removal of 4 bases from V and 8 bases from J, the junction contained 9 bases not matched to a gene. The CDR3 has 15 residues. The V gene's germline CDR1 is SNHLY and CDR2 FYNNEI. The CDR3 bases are TGTGCCAGCAGTGTTCTTGGACAGGGGATATATGAGCAGTTCTTC. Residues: CASSVLGQGIYEQFF.

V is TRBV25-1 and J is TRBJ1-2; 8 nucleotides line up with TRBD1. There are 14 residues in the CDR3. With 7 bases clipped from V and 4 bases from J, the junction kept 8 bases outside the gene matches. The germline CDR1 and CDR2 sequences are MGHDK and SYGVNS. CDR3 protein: CASKGQGAPYGYTF. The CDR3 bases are TGTGCCAGCAAAGGTCAGGGGGCTCCCTATGGCTACACCTTC.